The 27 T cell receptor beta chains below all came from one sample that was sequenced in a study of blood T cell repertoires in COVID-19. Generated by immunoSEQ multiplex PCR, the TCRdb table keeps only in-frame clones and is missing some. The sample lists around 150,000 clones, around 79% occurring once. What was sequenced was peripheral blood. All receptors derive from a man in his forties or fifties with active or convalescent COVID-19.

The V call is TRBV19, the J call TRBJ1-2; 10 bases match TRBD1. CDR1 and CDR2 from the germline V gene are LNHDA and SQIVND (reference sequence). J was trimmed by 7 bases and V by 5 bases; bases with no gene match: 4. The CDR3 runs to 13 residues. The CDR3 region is CASSDRGLSGYTF. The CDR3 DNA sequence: TGTGCCAGTAGTGACAGGGGGCTATCTGGCTACACCTTC.

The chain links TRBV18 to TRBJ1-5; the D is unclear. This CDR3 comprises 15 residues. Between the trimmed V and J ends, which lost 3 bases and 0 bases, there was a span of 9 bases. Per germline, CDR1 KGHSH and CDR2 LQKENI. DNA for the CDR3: TGTGCCAGCTCACCCATACTTAATAGCAATCAGCCCCAGCATTTT. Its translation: CASSPILNSNQPQHF.

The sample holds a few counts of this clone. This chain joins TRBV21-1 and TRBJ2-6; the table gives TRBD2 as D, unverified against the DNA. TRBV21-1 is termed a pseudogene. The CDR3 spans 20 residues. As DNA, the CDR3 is TGTGCCAGCAGCAAAGCTAGGACTAGCGGTAAACCCTCTGGGGCCAACGTCCTGACTTTC. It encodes CASSKARTSGKPSGANVLTF.

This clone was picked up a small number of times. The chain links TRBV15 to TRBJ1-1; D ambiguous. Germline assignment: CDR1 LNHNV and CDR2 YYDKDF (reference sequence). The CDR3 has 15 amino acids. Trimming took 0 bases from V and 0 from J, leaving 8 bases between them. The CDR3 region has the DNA TGTGCCACCAGCAGAGATCCGAGTCTGAACACTGAAGCTTTCTTT. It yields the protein CATSRDPSLNTEAFF.

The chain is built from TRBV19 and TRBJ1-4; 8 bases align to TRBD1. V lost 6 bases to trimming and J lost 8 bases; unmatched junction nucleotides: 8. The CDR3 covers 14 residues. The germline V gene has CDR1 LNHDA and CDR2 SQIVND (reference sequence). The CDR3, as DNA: TGTGCCAGTAGCCTTGACAGGGGAAACGAAAAACTGTTTTTT. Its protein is CASSLDRGNEKLFF.

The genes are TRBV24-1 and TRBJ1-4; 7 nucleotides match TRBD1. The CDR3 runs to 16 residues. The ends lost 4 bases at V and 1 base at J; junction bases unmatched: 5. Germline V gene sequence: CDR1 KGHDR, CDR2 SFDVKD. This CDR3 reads CATSDARQGTNEKLFF. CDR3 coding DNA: TGTGCCACCAGTGACGCGCGACAGGGAACTAATGAAAAACTGTTTTTT.

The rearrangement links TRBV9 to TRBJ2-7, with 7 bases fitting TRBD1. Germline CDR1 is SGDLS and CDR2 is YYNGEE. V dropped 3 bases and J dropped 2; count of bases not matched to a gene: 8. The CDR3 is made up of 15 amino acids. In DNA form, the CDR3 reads TGTGCCAGCAGCGGACCAAGGACAGGCACCTACGAGCAGTACTTC. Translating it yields CASSGPRTGTYEQYF.

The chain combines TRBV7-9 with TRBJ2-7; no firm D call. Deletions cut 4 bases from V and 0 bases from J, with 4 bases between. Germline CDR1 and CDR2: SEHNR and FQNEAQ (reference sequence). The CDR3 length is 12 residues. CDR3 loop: CASSSSSYEQYF. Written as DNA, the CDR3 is TGTGCCAGCAGCTCCAGCTCCTACGAGCAGTACTTC. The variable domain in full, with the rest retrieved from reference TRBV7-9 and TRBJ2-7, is DTGVSQNPRHKITKRGQNVTFRCDPISEHNRLYWYRQTLGQGPEFLTYFQNEAQLEKSRLLSDRFSAERPKGSFSTLEIQRTEQGDSAMYLCASSSSSYEQYFGPGTRLTVT.

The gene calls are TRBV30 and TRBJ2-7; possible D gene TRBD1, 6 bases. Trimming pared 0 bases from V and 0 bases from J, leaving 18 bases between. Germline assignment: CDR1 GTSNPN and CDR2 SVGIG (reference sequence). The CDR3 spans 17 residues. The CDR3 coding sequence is TGTGCCTGGAGTGTAGGGGGTTGGCGGGCCCTCTCCTACGAGCAGTACTTC. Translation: CAWSVGGWRALSYEQYF.

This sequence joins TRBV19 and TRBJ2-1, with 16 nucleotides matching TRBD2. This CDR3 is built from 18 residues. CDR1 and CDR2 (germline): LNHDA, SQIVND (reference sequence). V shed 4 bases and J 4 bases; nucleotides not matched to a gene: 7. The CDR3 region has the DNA TGTGCCAGTAGTACTCTCGGGACTAGCGGGAGGGTATACAATGAGCAGTTCTTC. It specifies CASSTLGTSGRVYNEQFF.

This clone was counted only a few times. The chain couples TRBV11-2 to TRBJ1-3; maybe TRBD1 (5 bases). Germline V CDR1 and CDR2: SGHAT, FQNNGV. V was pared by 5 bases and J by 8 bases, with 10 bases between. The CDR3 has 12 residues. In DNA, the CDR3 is TGTGCCAGCAGCCACGACAGCTACACCATATATTTT. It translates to CASSHDSYTIYF.

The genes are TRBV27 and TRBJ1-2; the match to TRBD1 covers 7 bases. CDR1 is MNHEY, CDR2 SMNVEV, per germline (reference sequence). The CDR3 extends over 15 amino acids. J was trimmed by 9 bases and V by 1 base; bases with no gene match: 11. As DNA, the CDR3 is TGTGCCAGCAGTTTATTTGGACAGGAGACTCGAAGCTACACCTTC. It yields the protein CASSLFGQETRSYTF.

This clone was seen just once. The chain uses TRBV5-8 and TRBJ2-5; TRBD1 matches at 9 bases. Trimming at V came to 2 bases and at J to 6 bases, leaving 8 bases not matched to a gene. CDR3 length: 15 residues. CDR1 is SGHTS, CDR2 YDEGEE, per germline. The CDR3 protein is CASSFRRTGEKTQYF. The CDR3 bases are TGTGCCAGCAGCTTTCGAAGGACAGGGGAGAAGACCCAGTACTTC.

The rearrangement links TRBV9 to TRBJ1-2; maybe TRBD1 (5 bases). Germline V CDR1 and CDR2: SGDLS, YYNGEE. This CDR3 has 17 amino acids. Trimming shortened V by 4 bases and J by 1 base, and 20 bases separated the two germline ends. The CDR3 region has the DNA TGTGCCAGCAGCCCCTCGGGCAGCGGGGCCGATAACTATGGCTACACCTTC. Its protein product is CASSPSGSGADNYGYTF.

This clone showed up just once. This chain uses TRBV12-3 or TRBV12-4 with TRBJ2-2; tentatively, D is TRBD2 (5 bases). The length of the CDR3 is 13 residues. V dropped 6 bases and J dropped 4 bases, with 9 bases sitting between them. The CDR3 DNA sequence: TGTGCCAGCAGACTAGGCCCCACCGGGGAGCTGTTTTTT. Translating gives CASRLGPTGELFF.

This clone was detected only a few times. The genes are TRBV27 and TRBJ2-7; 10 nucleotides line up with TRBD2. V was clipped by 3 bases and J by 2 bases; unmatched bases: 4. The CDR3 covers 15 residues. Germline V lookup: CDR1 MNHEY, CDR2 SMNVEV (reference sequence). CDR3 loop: CASSFKLAGAYEQYF. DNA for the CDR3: TGTGCCAGCAGTTTTAAGCTAGCGGGAGCCTACGAGCAGTACTTC.

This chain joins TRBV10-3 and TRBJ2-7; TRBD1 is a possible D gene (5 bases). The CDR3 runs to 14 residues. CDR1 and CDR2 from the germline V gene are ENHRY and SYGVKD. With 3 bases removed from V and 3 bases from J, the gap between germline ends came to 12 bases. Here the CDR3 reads CAISDRGLGYEQYF. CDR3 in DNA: TGTGCCATCAGTGATAGGGGTTTGGGCTACGAGCAGTACTTC.

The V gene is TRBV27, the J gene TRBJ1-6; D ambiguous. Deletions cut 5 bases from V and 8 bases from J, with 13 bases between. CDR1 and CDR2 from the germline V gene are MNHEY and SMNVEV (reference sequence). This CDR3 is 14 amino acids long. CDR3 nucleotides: TGTGCCAGCAGTAAACCGTTTGGAGATTCACCCCTCCACTTT. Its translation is CASSKPFGDSPLHF.

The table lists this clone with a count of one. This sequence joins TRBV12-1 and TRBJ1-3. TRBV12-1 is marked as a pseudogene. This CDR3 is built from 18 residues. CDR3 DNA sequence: TGTGCCAGCAGCTTTGCTCTCCCGGGGGGGCCATCTGGAAACACCATATATTTT. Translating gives CASSFALPGGPSGNTIYF.

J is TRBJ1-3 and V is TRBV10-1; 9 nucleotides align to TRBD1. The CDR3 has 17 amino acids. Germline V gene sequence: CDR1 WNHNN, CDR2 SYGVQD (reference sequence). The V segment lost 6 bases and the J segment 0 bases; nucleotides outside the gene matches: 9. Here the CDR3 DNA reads TGCGCCAGCAGCGACCGAACAGGGGGCCACTCTGGAAACACCATATATTTT. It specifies CASSDRTGGHSGNTIYF.

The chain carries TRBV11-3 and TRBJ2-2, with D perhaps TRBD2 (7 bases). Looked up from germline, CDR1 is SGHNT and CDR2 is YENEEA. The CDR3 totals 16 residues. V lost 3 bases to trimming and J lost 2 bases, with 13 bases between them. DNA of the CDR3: TGTGCCAGCAGCTTGGGACTACAGGGAAACACCGGGGAGCTGTTTTTT. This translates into CASSLGLQGNTGELFF.

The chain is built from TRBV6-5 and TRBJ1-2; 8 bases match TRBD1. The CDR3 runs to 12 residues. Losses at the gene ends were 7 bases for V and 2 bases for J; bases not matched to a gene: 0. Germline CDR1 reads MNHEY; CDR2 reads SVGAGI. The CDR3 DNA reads TGTGCCAGCAACAGGGGGAACTATGGCTACACCTTC. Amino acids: CASNRGNYGYTF.

This CDR3 reads CAWSLDRGGYEQYF. The DNA of the CDR3 is TGTGCCTGGAGTTTGGACAGGGGGGGCTACGAGCAGTACTTC. The rearrangement uses TRBV30 and TRBJ2-7; TRBD1 matches 10 bases. Trimming at V came to 2 bases and at J to 3 bases, leaving 4 bases not matched to a gene. This CDR3 has 14 amino acids. CDR1 and CDR2 from the germline V gene are GTSNPN and SVGIG (reference sequence).

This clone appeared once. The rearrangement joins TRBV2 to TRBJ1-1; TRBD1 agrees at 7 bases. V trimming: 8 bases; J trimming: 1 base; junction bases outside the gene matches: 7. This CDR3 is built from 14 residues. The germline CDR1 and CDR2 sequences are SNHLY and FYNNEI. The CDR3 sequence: CASRRGQGNTEAFF. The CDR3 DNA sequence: TGTGCCAGCCGGAGGGGGCAAGGGAACACTGAAGCTTTCTTT.

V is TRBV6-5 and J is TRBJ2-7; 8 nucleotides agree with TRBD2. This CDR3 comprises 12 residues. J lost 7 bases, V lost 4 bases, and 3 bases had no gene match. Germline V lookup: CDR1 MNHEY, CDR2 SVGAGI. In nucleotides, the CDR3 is TGTGCCAGCAGTTTTGTAGCGGGGGAGCAGTACTTC. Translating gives CASSFVAGEQYF.

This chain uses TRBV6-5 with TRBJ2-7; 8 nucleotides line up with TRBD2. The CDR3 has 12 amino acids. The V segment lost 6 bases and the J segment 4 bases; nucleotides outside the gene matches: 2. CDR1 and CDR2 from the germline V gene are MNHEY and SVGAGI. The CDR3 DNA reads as TGTGCCAGCAGCTCGGGGGGGTACGAGCAGTACTTC. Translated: CASSSGGYEQYF.

In nucleotides, the CDR3 is TGTGCCAGCATTGTCCAATCCTACGAGCAGTACTTC. Amino acids: CASIVQSYEQYF. The rearrangement links TRBV2 to TRBJ2-7; D gene unclear. The V end was cut by 7 bases, the J end by 1 base, with 8 bases between. There are 12 residues in the CDR3. Looked up from germline, CDR1 is SNHLY and CDR2 is FYNNEI.